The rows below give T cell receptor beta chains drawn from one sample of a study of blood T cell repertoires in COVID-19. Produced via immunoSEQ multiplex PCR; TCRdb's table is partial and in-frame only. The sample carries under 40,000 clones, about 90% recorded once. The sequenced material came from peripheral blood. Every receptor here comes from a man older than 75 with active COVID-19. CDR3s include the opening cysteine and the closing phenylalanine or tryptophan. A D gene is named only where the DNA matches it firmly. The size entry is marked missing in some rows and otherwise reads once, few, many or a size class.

CASSFSGVGYTF TGCGCCAGCAGCTTTTCAGGGGTTGGCTACACCTTC 12 TRBJ1-2 . TRBV5-1 .
CASSPKGQGVITEAFF TGTGCCAGCAGCCCAAAGGGACAGGGGGTTATCACTGAAGCTTTCTTT 16 TRBJ1-1 TRBD1 TRBV11-1 .
CASSPYNPDRNSGANVLTF TGTGCCAGCTCACCATATAACCCAGACAGAAACTCTGGGGCCAACGTCCTGACTTTC 19 TRBJ2-6 . TRBV18 .
CASSQVVGSGRYNEQFF TGTGCCAGCAGCCAAGTAGTGGGTAGCGGGAGGTACAATGAGCAGTTCTTC 17 TRBJ2-1 TRBD2 TRBV4-2 .
CASSPRGGDTQYF TGTGCCAGCAGCCCCCGGGGAGGGGATACGCAGTATTTT 13 TRBJ2-3 TRBD2 TRBV7-2 .
CASSSGGRPGYTF TGTGCCAGCAGTTCCGGGGGGCGTCCTGGCTACACCTTC 13 TRBJ1-2 . TRBV28 once
CASGTGPSGANVLTF TGTGCCAGCGGGACAGGTCCCTCTGGGGCCAACGTCCTGACTTTC 15 TRBJ2-6 TRBD1 TRBV24-1 .
CASSRGVKPYEQYF TGTGCCAGCTCACGCGGGGTAAAACCCTACGAGCAGTACTTC 14 TRBJ2-7 . TRBV18 few
CASSTRDRPSEQYF TGTGCCAGCAGCACCCGGGACAGGCCCTCCGAGCAGTACTTC 14 TRBJ2-7 TRBD1 TRBV7-9 .
CASSFSERNQPQHF TGTGCCAGCAGTTTTAGTGAGCGCAATCAGCCCCAGCATTTT 14 TRBJ1-5 . TRBV28 .
CASRSGRDEQFF TGTGCCAGCAGATCTGGGAGGGATGAGCAGTTCTTC 12 TRBJ2-1 TRBD2 TRBV11-3 .
CASSSGTGGVEQFF TGTGCCAGCAGTTCCGGGACAGGGGGAGTTGAGCAGTTCTTC 14 TRBJ2-1 TRBD1 TRBV11-2 .
CSVEELRGAEAFF TGCAGCGTTGAAGAGCTTCGGGGGGCCGAGGCTTTCTTT 13 TRBJ1-1 . TRBV29-1 .